This TCR beta chain was captured in a study of beta chain features in type 1 diabetes. Study findings and constraints: Patients with Type 1 diabetes showed moderately but significantly shorter TCRB CDR3s in all four CD4+ subsets.

The study reverse transcribed the entire isolated RNA, so it sequenced expressed TCRB transcripts. Measured with immunoSEQ multiplex PCR; TCRdb has only the in-frame clones, and not every one. The sample includes hundreds of thousands of clones, 13% of them seen just once. Germline lookup yields CDR1 GTSNPN and CDR2 SVGIG (reference sequence). V lost 7 bases to trimming and J lost 6 bases, with 10 bases between them. The CDR3 length is 11 residues. This clone was picked up a small number of times. The antigen is not known. V usage is TRBV30 and J usage is TRBJ1-5; D possibly corresponds to TRBD1 (6 bases). Sequencing was carried out using naive CD4+ T cells from blood. The TCR sequence derives from a man between 18 and 35 years old with type 1 diabetes. CDR3 bases: TGTGCCTACCGGGACATTCAGCCCCAGCATTTT. This translates into CAYRDIQPQHF.